This TCR beta chain was recovered during a study of technical replicates of blood from a handful of donors. This CDR3 is built from 15 residues. The V gene's germline CDR1 is SGHRS and CDR2 YFSETQ. After removal of 0 bases from V and 10 bases from J, the junction contained 7 bases not matched to a gene. Using immunoSEQ multiplex PCR, the repertoire was profiled, and TCRdb retains in-frame clones only, with some absent. The sample includes about 68,000 clones, 95% to 97% of them seen just once. This TCR was sampled from a human donor in good health. The gene calls are TRBV5-1 and TRBJ2-1, with TRBD1 matching 10 bases. The specimen was T cells isolated from PBMCs. CDR3 sequence reads: CASSLEQDRGIEQFF. The CDR3 DNA sequence: TGCGCCAGCAGCTTGGAGCAGGACAGGGGGATCGAGCAGTTCTTC.